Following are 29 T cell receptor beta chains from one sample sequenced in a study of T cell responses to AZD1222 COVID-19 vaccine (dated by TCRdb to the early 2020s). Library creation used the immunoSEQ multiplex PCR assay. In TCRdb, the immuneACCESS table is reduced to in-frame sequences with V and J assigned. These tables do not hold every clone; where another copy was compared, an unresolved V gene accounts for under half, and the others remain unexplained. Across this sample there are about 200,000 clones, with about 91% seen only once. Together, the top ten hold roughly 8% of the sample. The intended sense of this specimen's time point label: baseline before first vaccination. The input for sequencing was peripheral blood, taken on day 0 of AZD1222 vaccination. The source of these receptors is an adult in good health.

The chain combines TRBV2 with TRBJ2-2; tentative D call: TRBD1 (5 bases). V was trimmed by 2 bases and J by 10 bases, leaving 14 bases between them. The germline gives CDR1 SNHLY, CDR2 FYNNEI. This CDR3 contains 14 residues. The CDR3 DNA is TGTGCCAGCAGTGAAACAAGGGGCTTCGAGGAGCTGTTTTTT. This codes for CASSETRGFEELFF.

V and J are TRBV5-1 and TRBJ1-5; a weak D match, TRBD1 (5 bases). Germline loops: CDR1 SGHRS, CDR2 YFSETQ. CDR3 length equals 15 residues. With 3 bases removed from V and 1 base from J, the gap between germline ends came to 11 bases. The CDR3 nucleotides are TGCGCCAGCAGCTCCACAGGACTAAGCAATCAGCCCCAGCATTTT. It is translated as CASSSTGLSNQPQHF.

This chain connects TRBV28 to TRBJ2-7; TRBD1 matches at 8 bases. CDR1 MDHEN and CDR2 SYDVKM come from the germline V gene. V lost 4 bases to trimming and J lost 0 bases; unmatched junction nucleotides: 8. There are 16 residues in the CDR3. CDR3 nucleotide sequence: TGTGCCAGCAGTTCGATCCGGACAGGGAGCTCCTACGAGCAGTACTTC. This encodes CASSSIRTGSSYEQYF. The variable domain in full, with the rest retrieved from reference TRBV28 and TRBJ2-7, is DVKVTQSSRYLVKRTGEKVFLECVQDMDHENMFWYRQDPGLGLRLIYFSYDVKMKEKGDIPEGYSVSREKKERFSLILESASTNQTSMYLCASSSIRTGSSYEQYFGPGTRLTVT.

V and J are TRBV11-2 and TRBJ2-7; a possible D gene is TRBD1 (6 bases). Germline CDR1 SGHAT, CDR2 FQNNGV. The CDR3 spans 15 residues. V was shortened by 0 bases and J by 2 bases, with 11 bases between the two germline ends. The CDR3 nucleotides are TGTGCCAGCAGCTTAGAGGGGGCCGCCGCCTACGAGCAGTACTTC. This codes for CASSLEGAAAYEQYF.

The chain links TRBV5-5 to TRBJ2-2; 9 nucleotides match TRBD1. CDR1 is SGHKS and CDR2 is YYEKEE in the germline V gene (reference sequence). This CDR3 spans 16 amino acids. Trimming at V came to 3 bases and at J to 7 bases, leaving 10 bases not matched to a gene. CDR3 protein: CASSSPDRGSDGELFF. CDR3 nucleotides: TGTGCCAGCAGCTCCCCAGACAGGGGGTCGGACGGGGAGCTGTTTTTT.

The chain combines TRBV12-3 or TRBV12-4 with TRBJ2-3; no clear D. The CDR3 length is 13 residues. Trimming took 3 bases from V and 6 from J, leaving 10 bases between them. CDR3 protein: CASSLGIRDTQYF. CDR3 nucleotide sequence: TGTGCCAGCAGTTTGGGTATACGGGATACGCAGTATTTT.

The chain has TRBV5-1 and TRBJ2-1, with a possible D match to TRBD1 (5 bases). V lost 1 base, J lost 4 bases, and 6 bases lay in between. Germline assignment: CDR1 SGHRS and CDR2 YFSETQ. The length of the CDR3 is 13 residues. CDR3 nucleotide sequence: TGCGCCAGCAGCTTGAACAGGTACAATGAGCAGTTCTTC. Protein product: CASSLNRYNEQFF.

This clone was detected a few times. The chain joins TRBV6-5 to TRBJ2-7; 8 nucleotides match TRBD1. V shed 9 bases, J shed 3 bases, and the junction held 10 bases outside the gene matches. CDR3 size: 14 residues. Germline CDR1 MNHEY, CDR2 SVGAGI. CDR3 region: CASLGEGQGYEQYF. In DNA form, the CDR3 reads TGTGCCAGTCTAGGGGAAGGACAGGGCTACGAGCAGTACTTC.

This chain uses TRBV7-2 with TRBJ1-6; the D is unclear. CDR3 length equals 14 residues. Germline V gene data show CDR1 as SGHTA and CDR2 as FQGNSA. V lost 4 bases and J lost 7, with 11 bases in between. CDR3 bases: TGTGCCAGCAGCTCCCCACGACTGAATTCACCCCTCCACTTT. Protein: CASSSPRLNSPLHF.

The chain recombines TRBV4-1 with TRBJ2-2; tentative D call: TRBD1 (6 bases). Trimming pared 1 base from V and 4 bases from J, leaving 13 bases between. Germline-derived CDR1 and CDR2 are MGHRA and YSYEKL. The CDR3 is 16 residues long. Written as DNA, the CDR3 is TGCGCCAGCAGCCAAGGCCGACAGGAACCCACCGGGGAGCTGTTTTTT. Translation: CASSQGRQEPTGELFF.

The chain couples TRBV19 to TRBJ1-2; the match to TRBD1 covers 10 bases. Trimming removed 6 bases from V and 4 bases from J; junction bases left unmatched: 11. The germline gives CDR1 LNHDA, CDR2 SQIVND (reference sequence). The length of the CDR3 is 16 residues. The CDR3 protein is CASSPRPGTGVYGYTF. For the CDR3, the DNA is TGTGCCAGTAGCCCAAGGCCCGGGACAGGGGTCTATGGCTACACCTTC.

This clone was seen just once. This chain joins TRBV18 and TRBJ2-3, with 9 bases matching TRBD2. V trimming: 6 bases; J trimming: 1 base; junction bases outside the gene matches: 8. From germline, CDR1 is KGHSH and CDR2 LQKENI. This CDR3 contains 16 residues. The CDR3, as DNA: TGTGCCAGCTCTCGTTTAGCGGGAGCAGGCACAGATACGCAGTATTTT. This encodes CASSRLAGAGTDTQYF.

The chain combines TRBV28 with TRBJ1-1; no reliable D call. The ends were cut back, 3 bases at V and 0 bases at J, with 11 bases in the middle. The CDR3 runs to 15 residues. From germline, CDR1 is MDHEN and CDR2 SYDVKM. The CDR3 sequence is CASSLVGNLNTEAFF. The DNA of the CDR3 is TGTGCCAGCAGTTTGGTTGGGAATTTGAACACTGAAGCTTTCTTT.

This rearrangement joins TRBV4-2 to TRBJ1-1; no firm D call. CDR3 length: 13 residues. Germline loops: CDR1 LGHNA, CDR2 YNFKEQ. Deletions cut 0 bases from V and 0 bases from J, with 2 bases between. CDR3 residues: CASSQDLNTEAFF. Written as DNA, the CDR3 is TGTGCCAGCAGCCAAGATCTGAACACTGAAGCTTTCTTT.

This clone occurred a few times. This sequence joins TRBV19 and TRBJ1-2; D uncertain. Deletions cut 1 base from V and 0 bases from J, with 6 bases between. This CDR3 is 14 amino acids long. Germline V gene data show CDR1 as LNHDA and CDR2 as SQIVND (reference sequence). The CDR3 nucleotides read TGTGCCAGTAGTATAGCCAGCACTAACTATGGCTACACCTTC. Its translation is CASSIASTNYGYTF. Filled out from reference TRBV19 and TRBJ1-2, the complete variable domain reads DGGITQSPKYLFRKEGQNVTLSCEQNLNHDAMYWYRQDPGQGLRLIYYSQIVNDFQKGDIAEGYSVSREKKESFPLTVTSAQKNPTAFYLCASSIASTNYGYTFGSGTRLTVV.

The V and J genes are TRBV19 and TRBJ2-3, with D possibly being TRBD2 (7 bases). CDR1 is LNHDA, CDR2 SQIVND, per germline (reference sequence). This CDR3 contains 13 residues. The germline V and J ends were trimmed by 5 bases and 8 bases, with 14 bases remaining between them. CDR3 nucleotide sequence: TGTGCCAGTAGTCCGGGGGGCGTTCGTACGCAGTATTTT. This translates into CASSPGGVRTQYF.

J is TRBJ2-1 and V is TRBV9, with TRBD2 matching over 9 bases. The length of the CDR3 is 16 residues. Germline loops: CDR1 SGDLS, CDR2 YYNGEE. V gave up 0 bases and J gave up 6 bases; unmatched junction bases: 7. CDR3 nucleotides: TGTGCCAGCAGCGTAGTTGGCGGGGGGGGACCCAATGAGCAGTTCTTC. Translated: CASSVVGGGGPNEQFF. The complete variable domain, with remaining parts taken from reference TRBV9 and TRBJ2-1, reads DSGVTQTPKHLITATGQRVTLRCSPRSGDLSVYWYQQSLDQGLQFLIQYYNGEERAKGNILERFSAQQFPDLHSELNLSSLELGDSALYFCASSVVGGGGPNEQFFGPGTRLTVL.

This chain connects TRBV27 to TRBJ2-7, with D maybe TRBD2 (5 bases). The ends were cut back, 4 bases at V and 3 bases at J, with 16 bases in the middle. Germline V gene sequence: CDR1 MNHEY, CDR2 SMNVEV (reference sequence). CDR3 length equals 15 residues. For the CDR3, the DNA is TGTGCCAGCAGTTCACTTCTCGGGGTAAGCTACGAGCAGTACTTC. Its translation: CASSSLLGVSYEQYF.

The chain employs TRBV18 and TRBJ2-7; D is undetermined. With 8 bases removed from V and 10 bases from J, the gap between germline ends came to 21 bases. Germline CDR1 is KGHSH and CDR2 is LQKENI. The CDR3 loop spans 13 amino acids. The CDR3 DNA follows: TGTGCCAGCACAACCCGGGCCGTTAGGGAACAGTACTTC. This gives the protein CASTTRAVREQYF.

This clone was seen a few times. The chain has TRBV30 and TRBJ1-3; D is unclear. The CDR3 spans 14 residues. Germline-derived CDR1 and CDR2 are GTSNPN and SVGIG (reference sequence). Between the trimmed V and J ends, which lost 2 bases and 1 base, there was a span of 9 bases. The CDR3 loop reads CAWSHPVSGNTIYF. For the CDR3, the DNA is TGTGCCTGGAGTCACCCAGTGTCTGGAAACACCATATATTTT.

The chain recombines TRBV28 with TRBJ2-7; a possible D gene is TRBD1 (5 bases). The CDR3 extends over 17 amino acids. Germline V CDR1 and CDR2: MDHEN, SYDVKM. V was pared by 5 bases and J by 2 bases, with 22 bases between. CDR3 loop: CASSPSLGRGFTYEQYF. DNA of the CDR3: TGTGCCAGCAGTCCTTCCCTGGGAAGGGGTTTCACCTACGAGCAGTACTTC.

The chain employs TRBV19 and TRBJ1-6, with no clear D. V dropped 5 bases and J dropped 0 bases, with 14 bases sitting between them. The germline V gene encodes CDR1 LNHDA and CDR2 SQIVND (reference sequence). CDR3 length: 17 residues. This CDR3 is CASSRPTVSSYNSPLHF. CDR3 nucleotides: TGTGCCAGTAGTCGCCCGACGGTGAGCTCCTATAATTCACCCCTCCACTTT.

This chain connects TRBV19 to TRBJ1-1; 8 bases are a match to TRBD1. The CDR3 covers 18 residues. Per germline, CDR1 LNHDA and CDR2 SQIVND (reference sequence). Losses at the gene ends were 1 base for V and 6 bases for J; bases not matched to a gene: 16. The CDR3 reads CASSIGPFDRGGFAEAFF. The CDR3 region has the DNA TGTGCCAGTAGTATAGGCCCCTTCGACAGGGGAGGATTCGCTGAAGCTTTCTTT.

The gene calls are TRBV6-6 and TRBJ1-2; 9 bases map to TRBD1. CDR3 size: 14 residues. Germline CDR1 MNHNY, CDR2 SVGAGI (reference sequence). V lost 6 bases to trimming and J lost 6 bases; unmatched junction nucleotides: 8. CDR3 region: CASRLPTGGDGYTF. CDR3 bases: TGTGCCAGCAGACTCCCTACAGGGGGCGATGGCTACACCTTC.

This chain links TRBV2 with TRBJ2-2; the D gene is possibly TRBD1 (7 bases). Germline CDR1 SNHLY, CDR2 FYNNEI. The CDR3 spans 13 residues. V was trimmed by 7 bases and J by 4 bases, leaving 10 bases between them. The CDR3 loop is CASNRGGTGELFF. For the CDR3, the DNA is TGTGCCAGCAACAGGGGAGGCACCGGGGAGCTGTTTTTT.

The CDR3, as DNA: TGTGCCAGTACCGGGTCACCGAACACTGAAGCTTTCTTT. This gives the protein CASTGSPNTEAFF. The chain links TRBV19 to TRBJ1-1; D is ambiguous. Germline assignment: CDR1 LNHDA and CDR2 SQIVND (reference sequence). The CDR3 runs 13 residues. Trimming removed 7 bases from V and 1 base from J, with 10 bases in between.

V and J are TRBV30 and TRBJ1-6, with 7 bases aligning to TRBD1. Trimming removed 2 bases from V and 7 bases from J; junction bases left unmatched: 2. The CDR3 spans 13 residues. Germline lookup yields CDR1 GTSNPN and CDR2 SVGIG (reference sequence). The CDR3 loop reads CAWSRGRNSPLHF. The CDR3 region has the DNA TGTGCCTGGAGTAGGGGGCGAAATTCACCCCTCCACTTT.

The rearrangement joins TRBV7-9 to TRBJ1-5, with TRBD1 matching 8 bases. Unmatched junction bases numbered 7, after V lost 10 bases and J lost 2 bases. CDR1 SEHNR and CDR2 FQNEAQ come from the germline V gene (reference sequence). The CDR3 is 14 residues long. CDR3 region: CATSGTGGNQPQHF. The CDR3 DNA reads TGTGCCACCTCTGGGACAGGTGGCAATCAGCCCCAGCATTTT.

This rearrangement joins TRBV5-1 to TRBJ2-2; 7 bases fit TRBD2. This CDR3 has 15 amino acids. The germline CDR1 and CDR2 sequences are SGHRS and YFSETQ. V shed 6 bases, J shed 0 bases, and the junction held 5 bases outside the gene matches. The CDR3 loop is CASTPGGTNTGELFF. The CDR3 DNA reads TGCGCCAGCACCCCCGGGGGGACGAACACCGGGGAGCTGTTTTTT.